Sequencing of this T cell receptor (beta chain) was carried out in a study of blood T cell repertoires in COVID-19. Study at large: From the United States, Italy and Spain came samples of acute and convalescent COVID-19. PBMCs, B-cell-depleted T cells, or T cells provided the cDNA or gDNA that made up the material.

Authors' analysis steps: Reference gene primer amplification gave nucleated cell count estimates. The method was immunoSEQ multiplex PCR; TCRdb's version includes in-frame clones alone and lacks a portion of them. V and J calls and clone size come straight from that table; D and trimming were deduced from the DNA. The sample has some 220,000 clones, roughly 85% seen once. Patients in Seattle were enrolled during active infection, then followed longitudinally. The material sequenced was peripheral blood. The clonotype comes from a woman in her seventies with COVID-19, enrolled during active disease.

This chain's CDR3 is CASSTRRSGAGETQYF. The CDR3 coding sequence is TGTGCCAGTAGTACCCGGAGAAGCGGGGCGGGGGAGACCCAGTACTTC. The V call is TRBV19, the J call TRBJ2-5; 7 bases map to TRBD2. CDR1 LNHDA and CDR2 SQIVND come from the germline V gene (reference sequence). The CDR3 runs 16 residues. V was clipped by 4 bases and J by 5 bases; unmatched bases: 13.